These 4 T cell receptor beta chains share one sample of origin, sequenced in a study of TIL therapy for anti-PD-1-resistant metastatic lung cancer. Time point reported: pre-treatment sample, taken before nivolumab and TIL therapy. Sequencing used immunoSEQ v3. Clones were read by immunoSEQ multiplex PCR, and TCRdb kept only the in-frame ones, dropping some. The table has around 55,000 clones, around four fifths seen once. The sequencing used blood, collected at baseline. These receptors came from a person aged 25-79 years with non-small cell lung cancer.

This chain uses TRBV29-1 with TRBJ2-1; a possible D gene is TRBD2 (6 bases). The V and J ends lost 7 bases and 3 bases respectively, with 13 bases between them. The CDR3 extends over 13 amino acids. Germline lookup yields CDR1 SQVTM and CDR2 ANQGSEA. CDR3 sequence: CSDGDLYYNEQFF. As DNA, the CDR3 is TGCAGCGACGGGGACTTATACTACAATGAGCAGTTCTTC.

The chain uses TRBV18 and TRBJ2-7; the D gene is possibly TRBD1 (5 bases). Germline CDR1 and CDR2: KGHSH and LQKENI. The CDR3 length is 13 residues. V was shortened by 4 bases and J by 4 bases, with 11 bases between the two germline ends. CDR3 sequence (DNA): TGTGCCAGCTCACGCGGACATGGGTACGAGCAGTACTTC. Protein product: CASSRGHGYEQYF.

V and J are TRBV10-2 and TRBJ2-1, with TRBD2 matching over 7 bases. This CDR3 contains 13 residues. The ends lost 5 bases at V and 9 bases at J; junction bases unmatched: 7. Germline-derived CDR1 and CDR2 are WSHSY and SAAADI. The CDR3, as DNA: TGCGCCAGCAGTTGGGAACTAGCGAGTGAGCAGTTCTTC. As protein: CASSWELASEQFF.

The chain recombines TRBV12-3 or TRBV12-4 with TRBJ2-5; D might be TRBD1 (6 bases). The CDR3 contains 13 residues. V was trimmed by 2 bases and J by 5 bases, leaving 9 bases between them. The CDR3 DNA follows: TGTGCCAGCAGTTTAATGAGGGGGGAGACCCAGTACTTC. Protein sequence: CASSLMRGETQYF.